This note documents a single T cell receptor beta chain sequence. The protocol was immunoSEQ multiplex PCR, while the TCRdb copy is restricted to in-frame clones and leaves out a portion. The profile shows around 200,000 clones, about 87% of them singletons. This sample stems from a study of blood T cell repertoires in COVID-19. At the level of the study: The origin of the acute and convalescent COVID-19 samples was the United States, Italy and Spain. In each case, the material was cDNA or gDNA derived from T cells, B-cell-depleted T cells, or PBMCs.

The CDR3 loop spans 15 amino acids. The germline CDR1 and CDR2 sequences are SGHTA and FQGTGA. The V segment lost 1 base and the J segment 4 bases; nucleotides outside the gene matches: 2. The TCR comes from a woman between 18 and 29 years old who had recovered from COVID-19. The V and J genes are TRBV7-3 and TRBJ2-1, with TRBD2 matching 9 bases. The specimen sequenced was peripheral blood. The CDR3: CASSLITSGYNEQFF. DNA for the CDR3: TGTGCCAGCAGCTTAATAACTAGCGGGTACAATGAGCAGTTCTTC.